Below, one TCR beta chain is given with its context. The antigen it binds to is not known. No quality values exist for individual bases; no much larger clone is one base distant. Trimming removed 2 bases from V and 13 bases from J; the gene matches leave 7 bases unexplained. The germline V gene encodes CDR1 MNHEY and CDR2 SVGEGT. The CDR3 sequence holds 12 residues, the cysteine and phenylalanine included. Only CDR3 DNA is held: 36 bases, read in frame from base 1. This entry is derived from a study of T cells in Graves' hyperthyroidism and ophthalmopathy (dated by TCRdb to between 2017 and 2020). Notes on the research overall: Peripheral blood samples were taken at initial diagnosis, before any treatment was given. To identify TCR V-J signatures that set the groups apart, the researchers used a discovery cohort of 100 patients, made up of approximately 43 with Graves' ophthalmopathy and 57 with stable Graves' hyperthyroidism. An independent validation cohort of about 20 hyperthyroidism patients and more than 15 patients who later progressed to ophthalmopathy tested prospective prediction of ophthalmopathy. The roughly 100 discovery patients were divided at random into training and test sets in a 7:3 ratio. In addition, the study compared T-cell repertoires in thyroid tissue and in blood from 6 or 7 Graves' hyperthyroidism patients. Following sampling, methimazole starting at 30 mg daily was given to hyperthyroidism patients, and high-dose intravenous methylprednisolone was given to ophthalmopathy patients. According to the paper, TCR Vbeta CDR3 sequencing was carried out on approximately 140 peripheral blood samples, which came from fewer than 50 ophthalmopathy, 75 or so hyperthyroidism and roughly 17 progressor patients. Here is what the overall study found, with its caveats: In validation, the model predicted progression to ophthalmopathy a median of around six months before onset, with about 70% sensitivity and almost 75% specificity. Ophthalmopathy was separated from stable hyperthyroidism by a 13 V-J signature model, with over 85% sensitivity and just over 81% specificity obtained in cross-validation and 80%/75% obtained in testing. Most expanded thyroid clonotypes (frequency above 0.001) were also found in blood, which suggests that blood repertoires may mirror thyroid immune responses. No statistical method was used to set the sample size in advance, and investigators knew the group allocation.

TCR beta CDR3 regions were amplified from RNA transcripts. The TCR CDR3 was subjected to a first round of RT-PCR using the HTBI primer set and the Qiagen OneStep RT-PCR kit. A second multiplex PCR round built the libraries, followed by size selection and purification. The libraries were sequenced on an Illumina HiSeq2000 using paired-end 100 bp reads. Turning to the authors' computational methods: Raw data were processed with SOAPnuke, discarding reads with adapters, uncalled bases, mean Phred below 15, or no exact constant-primer or identifier match. High-quality paired reads were merged using COPE v1.2.5, and each unique nucleotide sequence was defined as a clonotype. Clonotypes were aligned to IMGT TRBV, TRBD and TRBJ reference segments using MiTCR v1.1. Only V-J combinations with frequency above 0.0001, covering 99% to 99.2% of repertoires, were analysed. The TCS score was defined as F50 (clonal expansion) divided by E x V (chaos), with BLOSUM62-based TCRdist calculated between CDR3 peptides within each V-J. Welch's t-statistics and random forest reduced approximately 520 V-J features to about 13, which were used in a naive Bayes classifier (R e1071). TCRdb cleaned the public reads at Q25 with fastp, built clones with MiXCR and kept in-frame beta chains. When rows share a CDR3 protein, they turn into one entry using the most common DNA and genes. These V and J calls derive from TCRdb rather than the authors' analysis. This sample comprises more than 550,000 distinct CDR3 sequences, under 20% of them detected only once. Approximately 15% of the sample belongs to the ten largest clones.

Hyperthyroidism patients were newly diagnosed, had a disease duration of under 2 months, and were aged 18 to 65 years. Any patient with an uncontrolled infection, another autoimmune disease, pregnancy or lactation was excluded. Clinical symptoms, serum thyroxine and TRAb, thyroid ultrasound, and orbital computed tomography formed the basis for the diagnoses. Blood from progressor patients was drawn when they were first diagnosed with hyperthyroidism, before any ophthalmopathy symptoms appeared. PBMCs were separated from about 10 ml of fresh peripheral blood using Ficoll-Paque density gradient centrifugation. Progressor patients were initially diagnosed with Graves' hyperthyroidism and developed ophthalmopathy during follow-up. Trizol reagent was used to extract total RNA, and RNA quality was then checked on an Agilent 2100 Bioanalyzer.

The sequence was obtained from a woman in her 50s with Graves' hyperthyroidism that later progressed to Graves' ophthalmopathy. The chain is made from TRBV6-2 or TRBV6-3 and TRBJ2-5, and 7 bases in between align with TRBD1. The sample consisted of blood. The DNA reads as follows: TGTGCCAGCAGTTACGAGGGGGCCGTTCGGTACTTC. Its coded protein is CASSYEGAVRYF.